This passage covers 9 T cell receptor beta chains from one sample sequenced in a study of cytomegalovirus exposure and HLA in healthy donors. This table comes from immunoSEQ multiplex PCR, and its TCRdb copy is limited to in-frame clones, with some not included. The sample comprises more than 140,000 clones, 70% to 90% of which are singletons, and around 3.2% rests with the top ten. Sequenced material: PBMCs. The source of these receptors is a woman between 18 and 29 years old in good health and CMV-seropositive.

The rearrangement joins TRBV5-8 to TRBJ1-2; D remains ambiguous. Germline V gene sequence: CDR1 SGHTS, CDR2 YDEGEE. V gave up 1 base and J gave up 9 bases, with 13 bases separating them. The CDR3 loop spans 13 amino acids. The CDR3 DNA reads as TGTGCCAGCAGCTTGAGAGGGTCACTGCGCTACACCTTC. The encoded protein is CASSLRGSLRYTF.

This rearrangement joins TRBV5-6 to TRBJ2-7, with TRBD1 identical over 9 bases. Looked up from germline, CDR1 is SGHDT and CDR2 is YYEEEE. The CDR3 extends over 14 amino acids. V was clipped by 4 bases and J by 3 bases; unmatched bases: 5. As DNA, the CDR3 is TGTGCCAGCAGCATCCCGGGACAGGGCTACGAGCAGTACTTC. Translation: CASSIPGQGYEQYF.

The chain joins TRBV27 to TRBJ2-7; the D is unclear. CDR1 and CDR2 from the germline V gene are MNHEY and SMNVEV (reference sequence). The CDR3 covers 14 residues. V lost 5 bases and J lost 3, with 14 bases in between. The CDR3 here is CASSLVIPSYEQYF. The CDR3 DNA sequence: TGTGCCAGCAGTCTGGTTATCCCTAGCTACGAGCAGTACTTC.

This clone came up once. The DNA for the CDR3 is TGTGCCAGCAGTTTAGACCAGGGGGTCGCAGATACGCAGTATTTT. As protein: CASSLDQGVADTQYF. This chain uses TRBV27 with TRBJ2-3, with TRBD1 matching 7 bases. Germline V gives CDR1 MNHEY, CDR2 SMNVEV (reference sequence). Trimming cost V 2 bases and J 4 bases; bases outside gene matches: 6. This CDR3 has 15 amino acids.

V is TRBV6-1 and J is TRBJ1-1; 7 bases map to TRBD1. CDR1 is MNHNS and CDR2 is SASEGT in the germline V gene. J gave up 10 bases and V 5 bases, and 10 bases lay outside the gene matches. The CDR3 consists of 13 residues. The CDR3 DNA follows: TGTGCCAGCAGTTGGGACAGAGAAACAGGAGCTTTCTTT. Its protein is CASSWDRETGAFF.

This clone was seen once. The chain employs TRBV28 and TRBJ2-1; TRBD2 agrees at 11 bases. The CDR3 is 17 amino acids. Germline values: CDR1 MDHEN, CDR2 SYDVKM. The V segment lost 6 bases and the J segment 0 bases; nucleotides outside the gene matches: 7. CDR3 protein: CASRHPGLADSYNEQFF. The DNA of the CDR3 is TGTGCCAGCAGACACCCGGGACTAGCGGACTCCTACAATGAGCAGTTCTTC. Full variable domain (rest looked up from reference TRBV28 and TRBJ2-1): DVKVTQSSRYLVKRTGEKVFLECVQDMDHENMFWYRQDPGLGLRLIYFSYDVKMKEKGDIPEGYSVSREKKERFSLILESASTNQTSMYLCASRHPGLADSYNEQFFGPGTRLTVL.

The chain employs TRBV5-1 and TRBJ2-1; D unclear. This CDR3 has 11 residues. Germline lookup yields CDR1 SGHRS and CDR2 YFSETQ. Trimming removed 6 bases at V and 8 bases at J, with 9 bases between. The CDR3 nucleotides read TGCGCCAGCAAGATCCGCGATGAGCAGTTCTTC. Amino acids: CASKIRDEQFF.

This chain joins TRBV4-3 and TRBJ2-7, with TRBD1 identical over 7 bases. V lost 0 bases and J lost 1; bases outside the gene matches: 3. CDR1 is LGHNA, CDR2 YSLEER, per germline. There are 15 residues in the CDR3. The CDR3 protein is CASSQDRGRSYEQYF. The CDR3, as DNA: TGCGCCAGCAGCCAAGACAGGGGGAGATCCTACGAGCAGTACTTC.

The gene calls are TRBV11-3 and TRBJ2-7, with TRBD2 as a possible D gene (6 bases). Germline V CDR1 and CDR2: SGHNT, YENEEA. CDR3 length equals 14 residues. The ends were cut back, 2 bases at V and 5 bases at J, with 13 bases in the middle. The CDR3 region is CASSLPGTSNEQYF. DNA for the CDR3: TGTGCCAGCAGCTTACCCGGGACTTCAAACGAGCAGTACTTC.